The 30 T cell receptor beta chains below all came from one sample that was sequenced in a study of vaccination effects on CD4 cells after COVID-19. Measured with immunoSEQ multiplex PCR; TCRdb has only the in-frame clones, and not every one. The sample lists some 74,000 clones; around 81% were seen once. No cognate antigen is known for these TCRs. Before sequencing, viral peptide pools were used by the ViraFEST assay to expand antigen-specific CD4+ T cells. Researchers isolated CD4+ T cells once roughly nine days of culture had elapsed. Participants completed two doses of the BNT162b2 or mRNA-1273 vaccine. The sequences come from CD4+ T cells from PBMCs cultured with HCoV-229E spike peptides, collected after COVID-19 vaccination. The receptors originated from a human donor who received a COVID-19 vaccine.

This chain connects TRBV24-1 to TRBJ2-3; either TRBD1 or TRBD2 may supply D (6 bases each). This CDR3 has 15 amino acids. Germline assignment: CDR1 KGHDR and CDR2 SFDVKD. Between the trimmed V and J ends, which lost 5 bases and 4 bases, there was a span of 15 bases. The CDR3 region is CATSAVPGEADTQYF. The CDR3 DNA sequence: TGTGCCACCAGTGCCGTGCCAGGGGAGGCAGATACGCAGTATTTT.

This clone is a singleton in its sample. The CDR3 here is CASSEQGTSYGYTF. CDR3 bases: TGTGCCAGCAGTGAACAGGGGACCTCCTATGGCTACACCTTC. V and J are TRBV2 and TRBJ1-2; tentative D call: TRBD1 (6 bases). The germline gives CDR1 SNHLY, CDR2 FYNNEI. The length of the CDR3 is 14 residues. V was pared by 2 bases and J by 4 bases, with 11 bases between.

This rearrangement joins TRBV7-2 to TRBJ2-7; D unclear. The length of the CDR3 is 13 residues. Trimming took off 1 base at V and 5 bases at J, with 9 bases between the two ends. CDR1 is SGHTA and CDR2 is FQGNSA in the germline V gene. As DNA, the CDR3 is TGTGCCAGCAGCTTAGGAAAGTTCCACGAGCAGTACGTC. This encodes CASSLGKFHEQYV.

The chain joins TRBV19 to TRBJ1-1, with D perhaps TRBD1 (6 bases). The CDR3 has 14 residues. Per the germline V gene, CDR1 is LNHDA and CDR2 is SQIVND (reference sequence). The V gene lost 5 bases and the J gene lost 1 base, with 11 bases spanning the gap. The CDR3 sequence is CASSPGQRNTEAFF. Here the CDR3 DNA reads TGTGCCAGTAGTCCTGGACAGAGGAACACTGAAGCTTTCTTT.

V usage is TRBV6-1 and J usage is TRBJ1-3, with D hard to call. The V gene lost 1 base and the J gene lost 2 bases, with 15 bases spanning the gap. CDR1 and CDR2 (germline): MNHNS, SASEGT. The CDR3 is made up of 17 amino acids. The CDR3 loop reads CASSEVPGVGPGNTIYF. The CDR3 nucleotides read TGTGCCAGCAGTGAAGTCCCAGGCGTTGGGCCTGGAAACACCATATATTTT.

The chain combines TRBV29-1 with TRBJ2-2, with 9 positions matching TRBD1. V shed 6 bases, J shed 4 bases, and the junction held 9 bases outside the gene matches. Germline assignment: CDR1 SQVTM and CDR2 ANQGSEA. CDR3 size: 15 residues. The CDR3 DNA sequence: TGCAGCGTGGAGACGGGACAGGGCGGCACCGGGGAGCTGTTTTTT. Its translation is CSVETGQGGTGELFF.

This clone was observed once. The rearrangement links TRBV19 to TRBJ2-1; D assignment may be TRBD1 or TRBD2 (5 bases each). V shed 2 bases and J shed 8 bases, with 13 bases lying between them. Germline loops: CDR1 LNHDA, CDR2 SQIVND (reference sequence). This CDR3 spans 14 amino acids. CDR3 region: CASSITVRGDEQFF. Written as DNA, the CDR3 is TGTGCCAGTAGTATAACCGTGAGAGGGGATGAGCAGTTCTTC.

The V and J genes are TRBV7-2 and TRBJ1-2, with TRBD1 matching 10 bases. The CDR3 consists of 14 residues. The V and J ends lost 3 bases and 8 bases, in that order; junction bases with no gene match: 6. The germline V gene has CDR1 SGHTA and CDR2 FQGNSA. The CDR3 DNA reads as TGTGCCAGCAGCTTTCGAGACAGGGGGCACGGCTACACCTTC. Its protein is CASSFRDRGHGYTF.

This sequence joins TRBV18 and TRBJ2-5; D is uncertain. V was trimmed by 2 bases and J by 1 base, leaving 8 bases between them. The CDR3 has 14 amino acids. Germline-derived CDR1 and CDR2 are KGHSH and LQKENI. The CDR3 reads CASSPMLAQETQYF. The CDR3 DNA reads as TGTGCCAGCTCACCAATGCTGGCCCAAGAGACCCAGTACTTC.

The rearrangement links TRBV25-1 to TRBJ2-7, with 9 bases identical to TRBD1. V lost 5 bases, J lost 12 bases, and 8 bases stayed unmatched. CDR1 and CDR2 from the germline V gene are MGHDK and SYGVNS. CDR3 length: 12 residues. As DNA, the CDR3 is TGTGCCAGCAGTCCTTCGGGACAGGGATTGTACGTC. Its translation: CASSPSGQGLYV.

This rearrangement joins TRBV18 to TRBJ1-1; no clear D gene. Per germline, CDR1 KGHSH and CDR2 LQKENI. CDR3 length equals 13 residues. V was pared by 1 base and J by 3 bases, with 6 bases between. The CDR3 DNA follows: TGTGCCAGCTCACCACTTCCGGACACTGAAGCTTTCTTT. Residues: CASSPLPDTEAFF.

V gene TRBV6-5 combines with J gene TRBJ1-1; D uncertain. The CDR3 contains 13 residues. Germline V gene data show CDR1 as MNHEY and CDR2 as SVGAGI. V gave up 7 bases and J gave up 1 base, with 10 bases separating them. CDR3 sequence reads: CASTWPTNTEAFF. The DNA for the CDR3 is TGTGCCAGCACGTGGCCTACGAACACTGAAGCTTTCTTT.

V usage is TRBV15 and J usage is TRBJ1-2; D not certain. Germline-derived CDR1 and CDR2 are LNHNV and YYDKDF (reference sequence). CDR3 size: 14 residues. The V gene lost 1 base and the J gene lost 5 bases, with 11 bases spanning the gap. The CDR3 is CATSRAAAGYGYTF. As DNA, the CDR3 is TGTGCCACCAGCAGAGCGGCCGCCGGGTATGGCTACACCTTC.

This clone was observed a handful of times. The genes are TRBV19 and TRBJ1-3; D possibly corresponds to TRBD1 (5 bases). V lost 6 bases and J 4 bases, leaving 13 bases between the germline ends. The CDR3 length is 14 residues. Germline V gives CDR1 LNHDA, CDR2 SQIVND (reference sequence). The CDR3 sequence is CASSSGTDGNTIYF. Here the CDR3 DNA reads TGTGCCAGTAGCTCCGGGACCGACGGAAACACCATATATTTT.

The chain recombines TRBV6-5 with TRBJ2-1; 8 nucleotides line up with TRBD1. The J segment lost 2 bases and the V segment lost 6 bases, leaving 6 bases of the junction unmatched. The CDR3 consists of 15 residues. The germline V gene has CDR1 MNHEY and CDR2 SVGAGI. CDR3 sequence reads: CASRKDRGAYNEQFF. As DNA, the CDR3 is TGTGCCAGCAGGAAAGACAGGGGAGCCTACAATGAGCAGTTCTTC.

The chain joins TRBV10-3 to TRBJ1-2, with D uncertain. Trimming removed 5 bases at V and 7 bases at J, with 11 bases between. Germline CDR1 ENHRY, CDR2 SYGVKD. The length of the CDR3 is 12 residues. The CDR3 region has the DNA TGTGCCATCAGTCGGGTTGATGGTGGCTACACCTTC. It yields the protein CAISRVDGGYTF.

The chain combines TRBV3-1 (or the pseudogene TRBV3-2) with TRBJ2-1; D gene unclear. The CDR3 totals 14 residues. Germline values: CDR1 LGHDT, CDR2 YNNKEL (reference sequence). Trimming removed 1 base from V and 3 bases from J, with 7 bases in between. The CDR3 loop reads CASSQASRYNEQFF. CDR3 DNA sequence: TGTGCCAGCAGCCAAGCTTCACGCTACAATGAGCAGTTCTTC.

The chain's CDR3 is CATRDSNYEQYV. The CDR3 nucleotides read TGTGCCACTCGGGACAGCAACTACGAGCAGTACGTC. The chain links TRBV10-3 to TRBJ2-7, with TRBD1 matching over 7 bases. V shed 10 bases, J shed 3 bases, and the junction held 6 bases outside the gene matches. The CDR3 has 12 amino acids. Germline CDR1 reads ENHRY; CDR2 reads SYGVKD.

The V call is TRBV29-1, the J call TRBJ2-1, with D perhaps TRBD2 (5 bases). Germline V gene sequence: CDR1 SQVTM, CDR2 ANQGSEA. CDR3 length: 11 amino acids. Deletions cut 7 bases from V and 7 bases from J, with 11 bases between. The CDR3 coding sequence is TGCAGCGGGGAACAGCGGAATGAGCAGTTCTTC. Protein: CSGEQRNEQFF.

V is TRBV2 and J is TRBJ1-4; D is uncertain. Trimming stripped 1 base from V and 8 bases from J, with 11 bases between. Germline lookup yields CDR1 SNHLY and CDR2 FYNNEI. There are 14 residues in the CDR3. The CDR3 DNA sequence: TGTGCCAGCAGTGAAGGGGCAGGCTTCGAAAAACTGTTTTTT. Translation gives CASSEGAGFEKLFF.

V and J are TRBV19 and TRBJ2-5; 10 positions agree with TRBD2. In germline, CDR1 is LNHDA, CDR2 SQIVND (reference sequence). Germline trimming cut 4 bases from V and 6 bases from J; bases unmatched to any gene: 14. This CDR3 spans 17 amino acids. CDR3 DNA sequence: TGTGCCAGTAGTACCCGAACTAGCGGGGAGGGCCATAAGACCCAGTACTTC. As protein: CASSTRTSGEGHKTQYF.

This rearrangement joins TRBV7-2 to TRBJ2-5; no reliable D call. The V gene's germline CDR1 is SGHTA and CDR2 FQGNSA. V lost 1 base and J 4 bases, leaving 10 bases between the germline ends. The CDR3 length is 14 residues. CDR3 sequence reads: CASSLVLGGETQYF. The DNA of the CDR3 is TGTGCCAGCAGCTTAGTCTTGGGCGGAGAGACCCAGTACTTC.

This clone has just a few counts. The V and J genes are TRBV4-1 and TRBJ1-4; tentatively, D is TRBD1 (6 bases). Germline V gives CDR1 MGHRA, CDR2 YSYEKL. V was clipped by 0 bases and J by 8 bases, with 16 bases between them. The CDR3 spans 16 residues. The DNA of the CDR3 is TGCGCCAGCAGCCAAGAGTTCGGGGGCTCGGAGGAAAAACTGTTTTTT. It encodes CASSQEFGGSEEKLFF.

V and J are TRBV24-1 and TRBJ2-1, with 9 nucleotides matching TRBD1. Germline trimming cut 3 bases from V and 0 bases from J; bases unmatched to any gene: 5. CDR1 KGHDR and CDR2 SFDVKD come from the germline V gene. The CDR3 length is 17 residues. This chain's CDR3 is CATSDHGQGLSYNEQFF. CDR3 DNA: TGTGCCACCAGTGATCACGGACAGGGGCTCTCCTACAATGAGCAGTTCTTC.

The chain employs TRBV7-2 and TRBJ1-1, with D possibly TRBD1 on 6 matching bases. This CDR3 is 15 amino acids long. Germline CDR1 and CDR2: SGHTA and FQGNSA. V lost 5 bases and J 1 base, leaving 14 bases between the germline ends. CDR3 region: CASSPPGGANTEAFF. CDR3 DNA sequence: TGTGCCAGCAGCCCACCGGGGGGGGCGAACACTGAAGCTTTCTTT.

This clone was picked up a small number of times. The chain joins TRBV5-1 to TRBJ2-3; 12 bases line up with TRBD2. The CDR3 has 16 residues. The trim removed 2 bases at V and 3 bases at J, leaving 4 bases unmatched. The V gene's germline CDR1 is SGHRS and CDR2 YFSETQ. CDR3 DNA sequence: TGCGCCAGCAGCTTTACTAGCGGGGGGAGTACAGATACGCAGTATTTT. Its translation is CASSFTSGGSTDTQYF.

The CDR3 DNA follows: TGCGCCAGCAGCCCATCCACAGATACGCAGTATTTT. Translation gives CASSPSTDTQYF. The gene calls are TRBV10-2 and TRBJ2-3; D unclear. Per the germline V gene, CDR1 is WSHSY and CDR2 is SAAADI. This CDR3 comprises 12 residues. V lost 6 bases and J 2 bases, leaving 6 bases between the germline ends.

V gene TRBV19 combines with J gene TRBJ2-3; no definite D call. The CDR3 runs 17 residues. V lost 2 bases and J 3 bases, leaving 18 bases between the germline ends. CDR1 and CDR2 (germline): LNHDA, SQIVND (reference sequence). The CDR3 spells CASSIWADRVGTDTQYF. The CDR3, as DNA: TGTGCCAGTAGTATATGGGCGGATAGAGTAGGAACAGATACGCAGTATTTT.

The CDR3 loop reads CASSRPLGELFF. The CDR3 DNA follows: TGTGCCAGCAGCCGCCCTTTGGGGGAACTGTTTTTT. J is TRBJ1-4 and V is TRBV28, with D possibly matching TRBD1 (5 bases). The CDR3 runs to 12 residues. Trimming took off 6 bases at V and 12 bases at J, with 14 bases between the two ends. Germline values: CDR1 MDHEN, CDR2 SYDVKM.

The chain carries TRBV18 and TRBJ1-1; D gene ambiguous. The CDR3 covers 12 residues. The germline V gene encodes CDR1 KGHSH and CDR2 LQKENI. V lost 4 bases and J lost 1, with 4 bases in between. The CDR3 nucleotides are TGTGCCAGCTCACTACAGAACACTGAAGCTTTCTTT. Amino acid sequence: CASSLQNTEAFF.